A single sample is the source of the 16 T cell receptor beta chains below, sequenced in a study of naive and memory T cell subsets. General study points: Especially in CD8 cells, naive repertoires contained a few larger clonotypes, possibly CD45RA-re-expressing memory cells.

These receptors are not linked to any known antigen. An equimolar mix of two oligonucleotides served as the beta constant-region primer for TRBC1 and TRBC2. Four rounds of PCR amplified the ligated cDNA using nested alpha and beta constant-region primers plus SP2. TCRdb re-called the UMI-ligation and nested PCR reads with MiXCR, one entry per CDR3 protein. The top ten hold over 0.09% of the sample, which has around 140,000 distinct CDR3 sequences, over 20% seen once. Sequenced: naive CD4+ T cells from blood. Receptors originate from a human donor in good health.

This clonotype has only a few counts. This sequence joins TRBV7-9 and TRBJ2-7, with 10 positions matching TRBD1. V gave up 5 bases and J gave up 0 bases; unmatched junction bases: 22. The CDR3 consists of 21 residues. Per the germline V gene, CDR1 is SEHNR and CDR2 is FQNEAQ (reference sequence). In nucleotides, the CDR3 is TGTGCCAGCAGCGCTGCCCCTTCCCGGGACAGGGGCTTTAGTGGCTCCTACGAGCAGTACTTC. This codes for CASSAAPSRDRGFSGSYEQYF.

This clonotype was detected a few times. The genes are TRBV12-3 or TRBV12-4 and TRBJ2-7; tentative D call: TRBD1 (6 bases). This CDR3 is built from 14 residues. V was cut by 4 bases and J by 0 bases, with 10 bases left in between. CDR3 sequence reads: CASSSRTVSYEQYF. The CDR3 DNA reads TGTGCCAGCAGTTCCCGGACAGTCTCCTACGAGCAGTACTTC.

This clonotype has only a few counts. CDR3: CASRGQVQETQYF. Written as DNA, the CDR3 is TGTGCCAGCAGAGGACAGGTTCAAGAGACCCAGTACTTC. V usage is TRBV2 and J usage is TRBJ2-5; TRBD1 aligns across 7 bases. Germline-derived CDR1 and CDR2 are SNHLY and FYNNEI. V gave up 6 bases and J gave up 2 bases; unmatched junction bases: 3. The CDR3 has 13 amino acids.

This chain connects TRBV7-2 to TRBJ2-4, with TRBD1 matching over 8 bases. The CDR3 totals 13 residues. Germline CDR1 is SGHTA and CDR2 is FQGNSA. J gave up 7 bases and V 4 bases, and 3 bases lay outside the gene matches. The CDR3 sequence is CASSWTGNNIQYF. CDR3 DNA sequence: TGTGCCAGCAGCTGGACAGGGAACAACATTCAGTACTTC. The complete variable domain, with remaining parts taken from reference TRBV7-2 and TRBJ2-4, reads GAGVSQSPSNKVTEKGKDVELRCDPISGHTALYWYRQSLGQGLEFLIYFQGNSAPDKSGLPSDRFSAERTGGSVSTLTIQRTQQEDSAVYLCASSWTGNNIQYFGAGTRLSVL.

The chain employs TRBV27 and TRBJ2-2, with D perhaps given as TRBD1 or TRBD2 (5 bases each). The V end was cut by 3 bases, the J end by 0 bases, with 11 bases between. The CDR3 loop spans 16 amino acids. CDR1 is MNHEY and CDR2 is SMNVEV in the germline V gene (reference sequence). The CDR3 DNA follows: TGTGCCAGCAGTTTCTTCGGGGACCCGAACACCGGGGAGCTGTTTTTT. This gives the protein CASSFFGDPNTGELFF.

On this clonotype itself: Compared with germline, one end of the junction differs, possibly owing to a read error. The rearrangement links TRBV15 to TRBJ2-1; D gene unclear. This CDR3 region has 8 residues. The germline V gene encodes CDR1 LNHNV and CDR2 YYDKDF (reference sequence). This CDR3 is CATSRGNF. CDR3 sequence (DNA): TGTGCCACCAGCAGAGGCAACTTC.

The J gene is TRBJ2-7, the V gene TRBV29-1; a possible D gene is TRBD1 (5 bases). From germline, CDR1 is SQVTM and CDR2 ANQGSEA. V lost 4 bases and J 3 bases, leaving 16 bases between the germline ends. The CDR3 has 14 residues. As DNA, the CDR3 is TGCAGCGTTGCCAAACAGGTCCCAAACTACGAGCAGTACTTC. It yields the protein CSVAKQVPNYEQYF.

This clonotype was observed at least ten times. The genes are TRBV29-1 and TRBJ2-7; D might be TRBD2 (7 bases). V lost 0 bases, J lost 0 bases, and 15 bases lay in between. CDR1 SQVTM and CDR2 ANQGSEA come from the germline V gene. The CDR3 is made up of 16 amino acids. The CDR3 protein is CSVEDTKGGDSYEQYF. CDR3 sequence (DNA): TGCAGCGTTGAAGATACGAAGGGGGGGGACTCCTACGAGCAGTACTTC.

V gene TRBV7-2 combines with J gene TRBJ1-5; maybe TRBD1 (6 bases). V was trimmed by 3 bases and J by 2 bases, leaving 14 bases between them. CDR1 is SGHTA, CDR2 FQGNSA, per germline. The length of the CDR3 is 16 residues. The CDR3 sequence: CASSLKGGSGNQPQHF. The CDR3 bases are TGTGCCAGCAGCTTGAAAGGGGGTAGCGGCAATCAGCCCCAGCATTTT.

In its sample, this clonotype was seen a few times. The chain recombines TRBV20-1 with TRBJ2-1; 7 positions match TRBD2. V lost 6 bases and J lost 3; bases outside the gene matches: 5. CDR1 DFQATT and CDR2 SNEGSKA come from the germline V gene (reference sequence). This CDR3 comprises 13 residues. This CDR3 reads CSAQPSGYNEQFF. CDR3 sequence (DNA): TGCAGTGCCCAACCTAGCGGCTACAATGAGCAGTTCTTC.

This clonotype was seen only a few times. V usage is TRBV20-1 and J usage is TRBJ2-3; D perhaps matches TRBD2 (5 bases). Trimming pared 3 bases from V and 1 base from J, leaving 8 bases between. Germline loops: CDR1 DFQATT, CDR2 SNEGSKA (reference sequence). The CDR3 is 13 residues long. CDR3 sequence (DNA): TGCAGTGCTAGTTGGCGGGGCACAGATACGCAGTATTTT. Amino acid sequence: CSASWRGTDTQYF.

The sample holds a few counts of this clonotype. The chain uses TRBV7-9 and TRBJ2-1; TRBD2 aligns across 11 bases. The length of the CDR3 is 16 residues. The V gene end was trimmed by 5 bases and the J gene end by 5 bases; junction bases not matched to a gene: 8. Germline CDR1 and CDR2: SEHNR and FQNEAQ (reference sequence). The CDR3 is CASSPGTSGGNNEQFF. Here the CDR3 DNA reads TGTGCCAGCAGCCCTGGGACTAGCGGAGGTAACAATGAGCAGTTCTTC. The full variable domain, its missing parts supplied by reference TRBV7-9 and TRBJ2-1, is DTGVSQNPRHKITKRGQNVTFRCDPISEHNRLYWYRQTLGQGPEFLTYFQNEAQLEKSRLLSDRFSAERPKGSFSTLEIQRTEQGDSAMYLCASSPGTSGGNNEQFFGPGTRLTVL.

The V and J genes are TRBV7-2 and TRBJ2-7; no clear D. The CDR3 sequence is 14 residues long. Germline V lookup: CDR1 SGHTA, CDR2 FQGNSA. The V gene lost 1 base and the J gene lost 2 bases, with 9 bases spanning the gap. The CDR3 is CASSLGGRTYEQYF. CDR3 nucleotides: TGTGCCAGCAGCTTAGGCGGCAGAACCTACGAGCAGTACTTC.

This clonotype was picked up a small number of times. The J gene is TRBJ2-6, the V gene TRBV29-1; TRBD2 matches 7 bases. V lost 4 bases, J lost 2 bases, and 5 bases stayed unmatched. The CDR3 loop spans 15 amino acids. Germline V lookup: CDR1 SQVTM, CDR2 ANQGSEA. CDR3 nucleotide sequence: TGCAGCGTTGCAGAGGGAGGGGCTGGGGCCAACGTCCTGACTTTC. Its translation: CSVAEGGAGANVLTF.

The sample holds many counts of this clonotype. This chain links TRBV29-1 with TRBJ2-3, with D tentatively TRBD1 (5 bases). The CDR3 has 15 residues. CDR1 SQVTM and CDR2 ANQGSEA come from the germline V gene. The V and J ends lost 6 bases and 8 bases respectively, with 24 bases between them. The CDR3 here is CSVPGQGPGLSTQYF. CDR3 bases: TGCAGCGTCCCAGGGCAGGGTCCTGGTCTAAGTACGCAGTATTTT.

This clonotype showed up just a few times. This chain connects TRBV5-1 to TRBJ2-1, with TRBD2 identical over 13 bases. Trimming at V came to 0 bases and at J to 6 bases, leaving 3 bases not matched to a gene. This CDR3 has 16 residues. Germline CDR1 reads SGHRS; CDR2 reads YFSETQ. The CDR3 reads CASSLATSGRANEQFF. The CDR3 coding sequence is TGCGCCAGCAGCTTGGCCACTAGCGGGAGGGCCAATGAGCAGTTCTTC.